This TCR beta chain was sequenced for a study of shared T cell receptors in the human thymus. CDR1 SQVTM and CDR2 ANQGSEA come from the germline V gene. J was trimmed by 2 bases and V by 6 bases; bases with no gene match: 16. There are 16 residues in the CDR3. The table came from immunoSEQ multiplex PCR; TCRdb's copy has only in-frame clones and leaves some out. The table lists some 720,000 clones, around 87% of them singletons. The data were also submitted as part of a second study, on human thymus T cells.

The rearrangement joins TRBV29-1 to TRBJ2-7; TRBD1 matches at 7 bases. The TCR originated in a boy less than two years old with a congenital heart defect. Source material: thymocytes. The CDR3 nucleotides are TGCAGCGTCGGCCCTTCCCGGGACAGTTCGACCTACGAGCAGTACTTC. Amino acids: CSVGPSRDSSTYEQYF.